Presented here are 18 T cell receptor beta chains from one specimen sequenced in a study of T cells in Graves' hyperthyroidism and ophthalmopathy. RNA transcripts served as the template for amplifying TCR beta CDR3 regions. Initially, a first-round RT-PCR of the TCR CDR3 employed the HTBI primer set. TCRdb ran MiXCR on the multiplex PCR reads and lists one entry per CDR3 protein. The sample includes 650,000 to 750,000 distinct CDR3 sequences, around 15% seen only once; the top ten take roughly 10%. The sequenced sample consisted of blood. The receptors originated from a woman younger than 30 with Graves' hyperthyroidism.

The table lists this clonotype with many counts. V gene TRBV2 combines with J gene TRBJ2-3; D unclear. The ends were cut back, 0 bases at V and 2 bases at J, with 9 bases in the middle. Germline CDR1 reads SNHLY; CDR2 reads FYNNEI. The CDR3 has 15 residues. CDR3 sequence: CASSEARRNTDTQYF. CDR3 bases: TGTGCCAGCAGTGAAGCCCGGCGGAACACAGATACGCAGTATTTT.

This clonotype was seen many times. The chain combines TRBV3-1 with TRBJ1-2; possibly TRBD1 for D (6 bases). Trimming removed 0 bases at V and 2 bases at J, with 10 bases between. Germline assignment: CDR1 LGHDT and CDR2 YNNKEL (reference sequence). The CDR3 extends over 15 amino acids. CDR3 residues: CASSQESGGNYGYTF. CDR3 DNA: TGTGCCAGCAGCCAAGAGTCCGGGGGCAACTATGGCTACACCTTC. The entire variable domain, with the rest obtained from reference TRBV3-1 and TRBJ1-2, is as follows: DTAVSQTPKYLVTQMGNDKSIKCEQNLGHDTMYWYKQDSKKFLKIMFSYNNKELIINETVPNRFSPKSPDKAHLNLHINSLELGDSAVYFCASSQESGGNYGYTFGSGTRLTVV.

This clonotype turned up a few times. This chain joins TRBV6-5 and TRBJ1-6; TRBD1 agrees at 9 bases. This CDR3 contains 15 residues. J was trimmed by 7 bases and V by 2 bases; bases with no gene match: 3. CDR1 and CDR2 from the germline V gene are MNHEY and SVGAGI. The CDR3 region has the DNA TGTGCCAGCAGTTACGGGGACAGGGCCAATTCACCCCTCCACTTT. Translating it yields CASSYGDRANSPLHF.

This clonotype showed up just a few times. The gene calls are TRBV7-8 and TRBJ2-1, with 11 nucleotides matching TRBD2. V lost 5 bases to trimming and J lost 4 bases; unmatched junction nucleotides: 7. The CDR3 loop spans 16 amino acids. Germline V lookup: CDR1 SGHVS, CDR2 FQNEAQ. The CDR3 DNA is TGTGCCAGCAGCCCATTGCGACTAGCGGGATACAATGAGCAGTTCTTC. Translation gives CASSPLRLAGYNEQFF.

The chain uses TRBV7-2 and TRBJ2-3; D possibly corresponds to TRBD2 (5 bases). V was clipped by 4 bases and J by 4 bases, with 18 bases between them. The CDR3 has 16 amino acids. From germline, CDR1 is SGHTA and CDR2 FQGNSA. The CDR3 DNA reads TGTGCCAGCAGCTCCCGGGGAGCGGCTACTGCAGATACGCAGTATTTT. Amino acids: CASSSRGAATADTQYF. The whole variable domain, filled in from reference TRBV7-2 and TRBJ2-3, reads GAGVSQSPSNKVTEKGKDVELRCDPISGHTALYWYRQSLGQGLEFLIYFQGNSAPDKSGLPSDRFSAERTGGSVSTLTIQRTQQEDSAVYLCASSSRGAATADTQYFGPGTRLTVL.

The rearrangement uses TRBV11-2 and TRBJ2-1; 9 positions agree with TRBD2. Trimming removed 1 base from V and 1 base from J; junction bases left unmatched: 5. This CDR3 spans 17 amino acids. Germline CDR1 SGHAT, CDR2 FQNNGV. CDR3 DNA sequence: TGTGCCAGCAGCTTAGTCGCTAGCGGGGAATCCTACAATGAGCAGTTCTTC. Protein product: CASSLVASGESYNEQFF.

This chain uses TRBV29-1 with TRBJ2-1, with D unclear. The CDR3 contains 10 residues. Germline loops: CDR1 SQVTM, CDR2 ANQGSEA. The V and J ends lost 7 bases and 6 bases respectively, with 7 bases between them. The CDR3 here is CSGHGNEQFF. Written as DNA, the CDR3 is TGCAGCGGCCATGGCAATGAGCAGTTCTTC.

V usage is TRBV4-3 and J usage is TRBJ2-2, with 8 bases that match TRBD2. The ends lost 4 bases at V and 7 bases at J; junction bases unmatched: 5. The germline V gene has CDR1 LGHNA and CDR2 YSLEER. The CDR3 loop spans 14 amino acids. CDR3 bases: TGCGCCAGCAGCCGGGGACTAGACGTCGGGGAGCTGTTTTTT. It encodes CASSRGLDVGELFF.

Note on this clonotype: A read error may be the cause here, since a much bigger clone is one base away. This rearrangement joins TRBV6-2 or TRBV6-3 to TRBJ2-7; D is possibly TRBD2 (5 bases). The CDR3 covers 14 residues. Germline V gene lookup returns CDR1 MNHEY and CDR2 SVGEGT. Trimming shortened V by 5 bases and J by 1 base, and 12 bases separated the two germline ends. The CDR3 loop reads CASSHDPGSYEQYF. The CDR3 region has the DNA TGTGCCAGCAGTCACGATCCGGGGTCCTACGAGCAGTACTTC.

The V gene is TRBV20-1, the J gene TRBJ2-5; 9 positions agree with TRBD1. The CDR3 loop spans 17 amino acids. V trimming: 2 bases; J trimming: 0 bases; junction bases outside the gene matches: 10. Germline V gene data show CDR1 as DFQATT and CDR2 as SNEGSKA (reference sequence). The CDR3 DNA is TGCAGTGCTAGAAGGGCCCCGGGACAGGGTTACCAAGAGACCCAGTACTTC. Encoded protein: CSARRAPGQGYQETQYF.

This clonotype was detected ten times or more. The chain uses TRBV6-6 and TRBJ2-2; weak D call: TRBD2 (5 bases). Germline CDR1 and CDR2: MNHNY and SVGAGI (reference sequence). V was trimmed by 2 bases and J by 6 bases, leaving 7 bases between them. This CDR3 spans 13 amino acids. CDR3 region: CASSYRESGELFF. The CDR3 nucleotides are TGTGCCAGCAGTTACCGGGAATCCGGGGAGCTGTTTTTT.

This clonotype was recorded at least ten times. The chain links TRBV20-1 to TRBJ2-5, with D unclear. The CDR3 has 14 amino acids. V was cut by 0 bases and J by 3 bases, with 11 bases left in between. CDR1 is DFQATT and CDR2 is SNEGSKA in the germline V gene (reference sequence). In DNA form, the CDR3 reads TGCAGTGCTAGAGATTGGGCACCTGAAGAGACCCAGTACTTC. This sequence encodes CSARDWAPEETQYF.

This clonotype came up a few times. The gene calls are TRBV2 and TRBJ1-1; 7 nucleotides line up with TRBD1. The CDR3 covers 13 residues. The V segment lost 7 bases and the J segment 1 base; nucleotides outside the gene matches: 3. The germline gives CDR1 SNHLY, CDR2 FYNNEI. The CDR3 loop reads CASKRTGNTEAFF. CDR3 nucleotides: TGTGCCAGCAAAAGGACAGGGAACACTGAAGCTTTCTTT.

The genes are TRBV4-3 and TRBJ2-1, with 7 bases aligning to TRBD2. V lost 0 bases, J lost 0 bases, and 5 bases stayed unmatched. Germline values: CDR1 LGHNA, CDR2 YSLEER. This CDR3 is 17 amino acids long. The CDR3, as DNA: TGCGCCAGCAGCCAAGACGCTAGCGGACCCTCCTACAATGAGCAGTTCTTC. Its protein product is CASSQDASGPSYNEQFF.

There are a few counts of this clonotype. The chain combines TRBV3-1 with TRBJ2-1; 10 bases match TRBD2. This CDR3 region has 15 residues. Trimming removed 6 bases from V and 4 bases from J; junction bases left unmatched: 6. Germline V gives CDR1 LGHDT, CDR2 YNNKEL (reference sequence). CDR3 loop: CASSQSGRGYNEQFF. CDR3 nucleotide sequence: TGTGCCAGCAGTCAGAGCGGGAGGGGGTACAATGAGCAGTTCTTC.

Only a few counts were recorded for this clonotype. The CDR3 here is CATSRESVLGDAYEQYF. Written as DNA, the CDR3 is TGTGCCACCAGCAGAGAGAGCGTGCTGGGAGACGCCTACGAGCAGTACTTC. The chain is built from TRBV15 and TRBJ2-7; weak D call: TRBD2 (5 bases). The CDR3 sequence is 17 residues long. The V gene's germline CDR1 is LNHNV and CDR2 YYDKDF (reference sequence). Deletions cut 0 bases from V and 2 bases from J, with 17 bases between.

This clonotype was seen many times. This sequence joins TRBV6-1 and TRBJ2-7; the D gene is possibly TRBD2 (5 bases). V lost 6 bases and J 0 bases, leaving 12 bases between the germline ends. The CDR3 totals 14 residues. Germline assignment: CDR1 MNHNS and CDR2 SASEGT. The CDR3 nucleotides read TGTGCCAGCAGGCTCGGGGAGCCCTCCTACGAGCAGTACTTC. Its translation: CASRLGEPSYEQYF.

V gene TRBV18 combines with J gene TRBJ2-7, with TRBD1 identical over 9 bases. The CDR3 is made up of 14 amino acids. The V segment lost 5 bases and the J segment 2 bases; nucleotides outside the gene matches: 4. Germline values: CDR1 KGHSH, CDR2 LQKENI. As DNA, the CDR3 is TGTGCCAGCTCAAGGACAGGGGAACCCTACGAGCAGTACTTC. It is translated as CASSRTGEPYEQYF. Based on the CDR3 plus reference TRBV18 and TRBJ2-7, the full variable domain is NAGVMQNPRHLVRRRGQEARLRCSPMKGHSHVYWYRQLPEEGLKFMVYLQKENIIDESGMPKERFSAEFPKEGPSILRIQQVVRGDSAAYFCASSRTGEPYEQYFGPGTRLTVT.